The 30 T cell receptor beta chains given below trace back to one sample, sequenced in a study of T cell responses to AZD1222 COVID-19 vaccine. Here immunoSEQ multiplex PCR was the method, and the copy in TCRdb shows in-frame clones only, minus some. The repertoire holds around 150,000 clones, with around 88% as singletons. The source was peripheral blood, collected on day 0 of MenACWY control vaccination. All receptors come from an adult in good health.

The CDR3 DNA is TGTGCCAGCCGCAGGTACGCGAACACCGGGGAGCTGTTTTTT. It yields the protein CASRRYANTGELFF. The gene calls are TRBV13 and TRBJ2-2; D is unresolved. The germline CDR1 and CDR2 sequences are PRHDT and FYEKMQ (reference sequence). The ends were cut back, 8 bases at V and 0 bases at J, with 10 bases in the middle. The CDR3 extends over 14 amino acids.

This clone came up a few times. V is TRBV11-3 and J is TRBJ2-4; tentative D call: TRBD2 (5 bases). Germline V gene data show CDR1 as SGHNT and CDR2 as YENEEA. This CDR3 has 17 amino acids. Between the trimmed V and J ends, which lost 0 bases and 0 bases, there was a span of 12 bases. CDR3 sequence reads: CASSLEGLILAKNIQYF. The DNA of the CDR3 is TGTGCCAGCAGCTTAGAAGGACTGATTCTAGCCAAAAACATTCAGTACTTC.

The rearrangement joins TRBV9 to TRBJ1-1; 11 positions agree with TRBD1. The V gene end was trimmed by 0 bases and the J gene end by 3 bases; junction bases not matched to a gene: 1. This CDR3 region has 15 residues. The germline V gene has CDR1 SGDLS and CDR2 YYNGEE. CDR3 coding DNA: TGTGCCAGCAGCGTAGGGACAGGGGGCTACACTGAAGCTTTCTTT. This encodes CASSVGTGGYTEAFF.

This chain connects TRBV30 to TRBJ1-1, with 12 positions matching TRBD1. CDR1 is GTSNPN, CDR2 SVGIG, per germline (reference sequence). V was pared by 5 bases and J by 4 bases, with 8 bases of the junction left unmatched. The CDR3 spans 15 residues. The CDR3 spells CAWGEGQGAATEAFF. CDR3 sequence (DNA): TGTGCCTGGGGCGAGGGACAGGGGGCGGCCACTGAAGCTTTCTTT.

This clone was detected only a few times. The V and J genes are TRBV24-1 and TRBJ1-5; D uncertain. Per the germline V gene, CDR1 is KGHDR and CDR2 is SFDVKD. V lost 5 bases and J lost 3, with 10 bases in between. The CDR3 sequence is 14 residues long. The CDR3, as DNA: TGTGCCACCAGTGCCCCCGGAGACAATCAGCCCCAGCATTTT. Residues: CATSAPGDNQPQHF.

The V and J genes are TRBV5-8 and TRBJ1-1; D gene unclear. The ends were cut back, 1 base at V and 1 base at J, with 8 bases in the middle. Germline V gene lookup returns CDR1 SGHTS and CDR2 YDEGEE. The CDR3 extends over 14 amino acids. This chain's CDR3 is CASSLYRRNTEAFF. The CDR3, as DNA: TGTGCCAGCAGCTTGTATCGGAGGAACACTGAAGCTTTCTTT.

The rearrangement uses TRBV6-5 and TRBJ2-2; D assignment may be TRBD1 or TRBD2 (5 bases each). Germline CDR1 and CDR2: MNHEY and SVGAGI. The CDR3 spans 15 residues. V was shortened by 8 bases and J by 5 bases, with 18 bases between the two germline ends. CDR3 DNA sequence: TGTGCCAGCCACCTTACTAGAGACAGAACCGGGGAGCTGTTTTTT. Protein: CASHLTRDRTGELFF.

The V gene is TRBV20-1, the J gene TRBJ1-2; D is uncertain. V was cut by 5 bases and J by 5 bases, with 3 bases left in between. CDR3 length: 9 amino acids. The germline CDR1 and CDR2 sequences are DFQATT and SNEGSKA (reference sequence). The CDR3 DNA reads as TGCAGTGCTCAGTATGGCTACACCTTC. Its translation is CSAQYGYTF.

The rearrangement joins TRBV5-1 to TRBJ1-2, with 9 bases aligning to TRBD1. The CDR3 spans 14 residues. Germline V gene sequence: CDR1 SGHRS, CDR2 YFSETQ. The V and J ends lost 2 bases and 5 bases, in that order; junction bases with no gene match: 4. CDR3 nucleotide sequence: TGCGCCAGCAGCTTTGGGACAGGGAGGTATGGCTACACCTTC. Translation gives CASSFGTGRYGYTF.

The V and J genes are TRBV4-2 and TRBJ1-4; 10 positions agree with TRBD1. CDR3 length: 15 residues. The V and J ends lost 3 bases and 4 bases, in that order; junction bases with no gene match: 2. Germline V gene lookup returns CDR1 LGHNA and CDR2 YNFKEQ. CDR3 coding DNA: TGTGCCAGCAGCCAGGGGACAGGGGATAATGAAAAACTGTTTTTT. Translating it yields CASSQGTGDNEKLFF.

The V and J genes are TRBV7-9 and TRBJ2-3; no clear D gene. The V end lost 5 bases, the J end lost 6 bases, and 6 bases lay between the germline ends. The CDR3 consists of 11 residues. Germline assignment: CDR1 SEHNR and CDR2 FQNEAQ (reference sequence). The CDR3 protein is CASSPTDTQYF. CDR3 nucleotide sequence: TGTGCCAGCAGCCCCACCGATACGCAGTATTTT.

The chain joins TRBV5-1 to TRBJ1-4, with 9 positions matching TRBD1. CDR1 SGHRS and CDR2 YFSETQ come from the germline V gene. CDR3 length: 14 amino acids. Trimming cost V 4 bases and J 7 bases; bases outside gene matches: 5. The CDR3 spells CASSPGQGTEKLFF. CDR3 nucleotide sequence: TGCGCCAGCAGCCCCGGACAGGGGACTGAAAAACTGTTTTTT.

The rearrangement joins TRBV6-6 to TRBJ1-5; no firm D call. This CDR3 comprises 14 residues. CDR1 and CDR2 (germline): MNHNY, SVGAGI (reference sequence). Trimming took 5 bases from V and 1 from J, leaving 9 bases between them. The chain's CDR3 is CASSGSVSNQPQHF. The CDR3 DNA reads as TGTGCCAGCAGTGGCTCGGTGAGCAATCAGCCCCAGCATTTT.

This chain uses TRBV6-5 with TRBJ2-3; D uncertain. The CDR3 spans 14 residues. CDR1 MNHEY and CDR2 SVGAGI come from the germline V gene. V was pared by 5 bases and J by 0 bases, with 9 bases between. CDR3 sequence (DNA): TGTGCCAGCAGTCAATCCGAAAGCACAGATACGCAGTATTTT. Translated: CASSQSESTDTQYF.

V usage is TRBV6-2 or TRBV6-3 and J usage is TRBJ1-2; D gene uncertain. The CDR3 contains 13 residues. Looked up from germline, CDR1 is MNHEY and CDR2 is SVGEGT. The ends were cut back, 5 bases at V and 5 bases at J, with 12 bases in the middle. The chain's CDR3 is CASSPAALYGYTF. Written as DNA, the CDR3 is TGTGCCAGCAGTCCGGCGGCTTTATATGGCTACACCTTC.

The rearrangement uses TRBV4-1 and TRBJ1-2; 9 bases line up with TRBD1. V shed 2 bases, J shed 5 bases, and the junction held 6 bases outside the gene matches. Germline V gene lookup returns CDR1 MGHRA and CDR2 YSYEKL. The CDR3 has 15 amino acids. CDR3 protein: CASSQQTGGGYGYTF. The CDR3, as DNA: TGCGCCAGCAGCCAACAAACAGGGGGCGGGTATGGCTACACCTTC.

In this sample, this clone turned up a few times. The J gene is TRBJ1-2, the V gene TRBV13; TRBD1 might be the D (6 bases). The CDR3 sequence is 14 residues long. The ends were cut back, 6 bases at V and 3 bases at J, with 14 bases in the middle. Germline-derived CDR1 and CDR2 are PRHDT and FYEKMQ (reference sequence). The CDR3 protein is CASRYQGQHYGYTF. Written as DNA, the CDR3 is TGTGCCAGCAGGTACCAGGGGCAGCACTATGGCTACACCTTC.

V usage is TRBV6-6 and J usage is TRBJ1-1; D gene ambiguous. This CDR3 comprises 13 residues. CDR1 and CDR2 (germline): MNHNY, SVGAGI (reference sequence). V was pared by 6 bases and J by 1 base, with 9 bases between. Written as DNA, the CDR3 is TGTGCCAGCAGCCTCGGCGGGAACACTGAAGCTTTCTTT. It encodes CASSLGGNTEAFF.

The chain carries TRBV6-5 and TRBJ2-7; 12 positions agree with TRBD2. The V gene end was trimmed by 5 bases and the J gene end by 4 bases; junction bases not matched to a gene: 6. CDR3 length equals 15 residues. The germline CDR1 and CDR2 sequences are MNHEY and SVGAGI. The CDR3 DNA follows: TGTGCCAGCAGTCTCCTAGCGGGGGGGCGTTACGAGCAGTACTTC. Encoded protein: CASSLLAGGRYEQYF.

This rearrangement joins TRBV27 to TRBJ1-4; tentative D call: TRBD1 (5 bases). The V gene lost 2 bases and the J gene lost 5 bases, with 12 bases spanning the gap. The CDR3 has 15 amino acids. CDR1 is MNHEY and CDR2 is SMNVEV in the germline V gene (reference sequence). CDR3 in amino acids: CASSLTPGQNEKLFF. Written as DNA, the CDR3 is TGTGCCAGCAGTTTAACCCCCGGACAAAATGAAAAACTGTTTTTT. The variable domain in full, completed from reference TRBV27 and TRBJ1-4, reads EAQVTQNPRYLITVTGKKLTVTCSQNMNHEYMSWYRQDPGLGLRQIYYSMNVEVTDKGDVPEGYKVSRKEKRNFPLILESPSPNQTSLYFCASSLTPGQNEKLFFGSGTQLSVL.

This clone was found once. The chain combines TRBV7-9 with TRBJ1-6; tentative D call: TRBD1 (6 bases). The CDR3 spans 15 residues. Per germline, CDR1 SEHNR and CDR2 FQNEAQ (reference sequence). Trimming removed 1 base at V and 7 bases at J, with 11 bases between. The CDR3 DNA reads TGTGCCAGCAGCTTAGATCCGGGGGCGAATTCACCCCTCCACTTT. Its protein is CASSLDPGANSPLHF.

The chain combines TRBV24-1 with TRBJ1-1, with D possibly TRBD1 on 6 matching bases. CDR1 KGHDR and CDR2 SFDVKD come from the germline V gene. The CDR3 has 15 residues. V was cut by 5 bases and J by 5 bases, with 17 bases left in between. The CDR3 region is CATSGPGARETEAFF. DNA for the CDR3: TGTGCCACCAGTGGTCCGGGGGCTCGGGAGACTGAAGCTTTCTTT.

The chain is built from TRBV7-2 and TRBJ2-7, with 8 bases identical to TRBD1. Losses at the gene ends were 3 bases for V and 6 bases for J; bases not matched to a gene: 7. The CDR3 has 14 amino acids. Germline CDR1 SGHTA, CDR2 FQGNSA. The CDR3 spells CASSFYATGGEQYF. The CDR3 DNA sequence: TGTGCCAGCAGCTTCTATGCAACAGGGGGCGAGCAGTACTTC.

This chain joins TRBV18 and TRBJ2-7, with 9 bases lining up with TRBD2. Germline V gene lookup returns CDR1 KGHSH and CDR2 LQKENI. The CDR3 totals 15 residues. J gave up 3 bases and V 3 bases, and 6 bases lay outside the gene matches. CDR3 DNA: TGTGCCAGCTCACCCGTGACTAGCGGAATCTACGAGCAGTACTTC. It yields the protein CASSPVTSGIYEQYF. Full variable domain (rest looked up from reference TRBV18 and TRBJ2-7): NAGVMQNPRHLVRRRGQEARLRCSPMKGHSHVYWYRQLPEEGLKFMVYLQKENIIDESGMPKERFSAEFPKEGPSILRIQQVVRGDSAAYFCASSPVTSGIYEQYFGPGTRLTVT.

V gene TRBV11-3 combines with J gene TRBJ1-4; the D is unclear. The CDR3 covers 16 residues. Germline V CDR1 and CDR2: SGHNT, YENEEA. Trimming cost V 5 bases and J 0 bases, with 13 bases left between them. CDR3 sequence (DNA): TGTGCCAGCAGCGCCCGTCGGTGGGCAACTAATGAAAAACTGTTTTTT. Translation: CASSARRWATNEKLFF.

The chain uses TRBV10-3 and TRBJ2-1; tentative D call: TRBD1 (6 bases). The CDR3 totals 12 residues. Trimming cost V 2 bases and J 12 bases, with 11 bases left between them. Germline CDR1 reads ENHRY; CDR2 reads SYGVKD. CDR3 amino acids: CAISEGAGVQFF. CDR3 sequence (DNA): TGTGCCATCAGTGAGGGGGCAGGGGTGCAGTTCTTC.

The chain employs TRBV3-1 (or the pseudogene TRBV3-2) and TRBJ2-3; D call uncertain. CDR3 size: 12 residues. Trimming removed 6 bases at V and 4 bases at J, with 8 bases between. Germline loops: CDR1 LGHDT, CDR2 YNNKEL (reference sequence). The CDR3 DNA is TGTGCCAGCAGTCAATGGGCAGATACGCAGTATTTT. Translation: CASSQWADTQYF.

The chain combines TRBV7-8 with TRBJ2-2; D uncertain. From germline, CDR1 is SGHVS and CDR2 FQNEAQ. V was cut by 4 bases and J by 6 bases, with 12 bases left in between. This CDR3 is built from 14 residues. CDR3 coding DNA: TGTGCCAGCAGCTCAGGAGAACCGGCCGGGGAGCTGTTTTTT. It specifies CASSSGEPAGELFF.

V gene TRBV29-1 combines with J gene TRBJ1-1; TRBD1 matches at 9 bases. This CDR3 is 15 amino acids long. Trimming cost V 7 bases and J 5 bases; bases outside gene matches: 14. Germline lookup yields CDR1 SQVTM and CDR2 ANQGSEA. The CDR3 DNA reads as TGCAGCGCATCCAGCGGACAGGGGATAGTTACTGAAGCTTTCTTT. Protein: CSASSGQGIVTEAFF. Supplemented by reference TRBV29-1 and TRBJ1-1, the full variable domain reads SAVISQKPSRDICQRGTSLTIQCQVDSQVTMMFWYRQQPGQSLTLIATANQGSEATYESGFVIDKFPISRPNLTFSTLTVSNMSPEDSSIYLCSASSGQGIVTEAFFGQGTRLTVV.

The chain has TRBV9 and TRBJ1-1; 7 bases are a match to TRBD1. Per the germline V gene, CDR1 is SGDLS and CDR2 is YYNGEE. The CDR3 is 17 amino acids. J lost 1 base, V lost 3 bases, and 12 bases had no gene match. This CDR3 reads CASSEGARGGRNTEAFF. CDR3 bases: TGTGCCAGCAGCGAGGGGGCCAGGGGAGGGAGGAACACTGAAGCTTTCTTT.